These 4 T cell receptor beta chains were all obtained from the same sample, sequenced in a study of T cells expressing NK-cell markers. Reprocessing the 5' RACE reads, TCRdb reports a single entry for every CDR3 protein and omits DNA. This sample's clone table lists 500,000 to 700,000 distinct CDR3 sequences. The sequenced material came from blood T cells: a sorted CD56 or NKG2C T cell subset, CD4+ or CD8+ T cells, or bulk PBMC T cells (not recorded which). Source of these receptors: a man younger than 35 in good health.

The rearrangement uses TRBV30 and TRBJ2-2. CDR3 length: 14 amino acids. CDR1 and CDR2 (germline): GTSNPN, SVGIG (reference sequence). The chain's CDR3 is CAWNGGPNTGELFF.

CDR3 amino acids: CASSQEVGSNTGELFF. The chain links TRBV4-1 to TRBJ2-2; the TCRdb D gene call, TRBD2, has no DNA to confirm it. The CDR3 loop spans 16 amino acids. Germline CDR1 reads MGHRA; CDR2 reads YSYEKL.

This chain uses TRBV29-1 with TRBJ2-3; TCRdb outputs TRBD2, but without DNA this stays unchecked. Germline-derived CDR1 and CDR2 are SQVTM and ANQGSEA. There are 14 residues in the CDR3. CDR3 region: CSVVGLAVLDTQYF.

The gene calls are TRBV5-1 and TRBJ2-1; TCRdb calls TRBD2, which cannot be checked without DNA. This CDR3 spans 16 amino acids. Germline assignment: CDR1 SGHRS and CDR2 YFSETQ. CDR3 sequence: CASSPGWDYRFNEQFF.